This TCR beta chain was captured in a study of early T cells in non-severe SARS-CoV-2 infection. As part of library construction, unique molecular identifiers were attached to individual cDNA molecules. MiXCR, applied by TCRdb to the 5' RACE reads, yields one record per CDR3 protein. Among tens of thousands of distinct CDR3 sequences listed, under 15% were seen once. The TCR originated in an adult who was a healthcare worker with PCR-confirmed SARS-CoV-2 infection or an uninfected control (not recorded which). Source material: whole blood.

CDR3 sequence reads: CSVGVTQYF. The DNA of the CDR3 is TGCAGCGTCGGGGTGACCCAGTACTTC. The rearrangement joins TRBV29-1 to TRBJ2-5; D perhaps matches TRBD2 (5 bases). There are 9 residues in the CDR3. Germline V lookup: CDR1 SQVTM, CDR2 ANQGSEA. The V and J ends lost 6 bases and 7 bases respectively, with 6 bases between them.